This T cell receptor (beta chain) derives from a study of blood T cell repertoires in COVID-19. Overall study: Samples of COVID-19 (acute and convalescent) were obtained from the United States, Italy and Spain. T cells, B-cell-depleted T cells, or PBMCs provided the cDNA or gDNA that served as material.

In germline, CDR1 is SGHRS, CDR2 YFSETQ. CDR3 size: 14 residues. The V and J ends lost 3 bases and 4 bases, in that order; junction bases with no gene match: 3. The sample holds a few counts of this clone. Per the authors' pipeline: Reference gene primer amplification yielded estimated nucleated cell counts. The protocol was immunoSEQ multiplex PCR, while the TCRdb copy is restricted to in-frame clones and leaves out a portion. That table supplies the V and J calls and clone size; D and trimming were determined from the DNA. The sample carries tens of thousands of clones, more than 85% recorded once. Material: peripheral blood. The sequence derives from an elderly man in a cohort sampled during active COVID-19. The V and J genes are TRBV5-1 and TRBJ1-1, with 10 positions matching TRBD1. The DNA of the CDR3 is TGCGCCAGCAGCTCGGGGACAGGGGCCACTGAAGCTTTCTTT. This sequence encodes CASSSGTGATEAFF.